This entry describes one TCR beta chain. The sample originates from a study of blood T cell repertoires in COVID-19. The CDR3 has 15 residues. Trimming at V came to 4 bases and at J to 5 bases, leaving 8 bases not matched to a gene. Germline V gives CDR1 MGHDK, CDR2 SYGVNS. Sequenced by immunoSEQ multiplex PCR; TCRdb stores in-frame clones only, minus some. The data show hundreds of thousands of clones, more than 75% seen once. This receptor was taken from a middle-aged woman who had recovered from COVID-19. Sequencing input: peripheral blood. The chain recombines TRBV25-1 with TRBJ1-1; TRBD1 matches at 9 bases. The CDR3 nucleotides read TGTGCCAGCAGTGGAGACAGGGGGTGGTGGACTGAAGCTTTCTTT. This encodes CASSGDRGWWTEAFF.